These T cell receptor beta chains were read from a single sample in a study of control samples from healthy donors and cancer patients. The assay was immunoSEQ multiplex PCR, and TCRdb's table has in-frame clones only and misses some. The sample gives about 120,000 clones, roughly 93% of which show up once; roughly 2.6% is in the top ten. The material sequenced was blood. These TCRs come from a young man in good health. Both conserved end residues are part of each CDR3. The D gene is left open where the match is weak. A clone size is listed for some rows: how often the clone was seen (once, few, many), or a class if it is expanded.

-	TRBV6-5	TRBJ1-2	-	TGTGCCAGCAGTCAAATCCAGGGTAGTGGCTACACCTTC	CASSQIQGSGYTF
once	TRBV7-2	TRBJ2-5	-	TGTGCCAGCAGCTTGGGGGGGGCTTCGGAAGAGACCCAGTACTTC	CASSLGGASEETQYF
-	TRBV19	TRBJ1-4	-	TGTGCCAGTCGGACGGAGGGTGGTTCAACTAATGAAAAACTGTTTTTT	CASRTEGGSTNEKLFF
-	TRBV5-6	TRBJ1-2	-	TGTGCCAGCAGCTTGGGGACGGGGAATCAGGTTGGCTACACCTTC	CASSLGTGNQVGYTF
-	TRBV9	TRBJ1-1	-	TGTGCCAGCAGCGTAAGTGCGCTGAACACTGAAGCTTTCTTT	CASSVSALNTEAFF
once	TRBV5-4	TRBJ2-1	-	TGTGCCAGCAGCTTGTCCAACCCGGGATTTCGCCAAGACAATGAGCAGTTCTTC	CASSLSNPGFRQDNEQFF
-	TRBV5-6	TRBJ2-5	TRBD1	TGTGCCAGCAGCTTGGGTCCAGGGGGAGAGACCCAGTACTTC	CASSLGPGGETQYF
-	TRBV28	TRBJ1-1	-	TGTGCCAGCAGCATCTCAGGGCCGAACACTGAAGCTTTCTTT	CASSISGPNTEAFF
-	TRBV7-8	TRBJ1-6	TRBD1	TGTGCCAGCAGCTTAGGCACCGGCAGGGGGGTTTCACCCCTCCACTTT	CASSLGTGRGVSPLHF
-	TRBV10-3	TRBJ1-2	-	TGTGCCATCAGTGAGTCTGGAGGCTACACCTTC	CAISESGGYTF
-	TRBV29-1	TRBJ1-1	-	TGCAGCGTTGAAGAAGGTGGGATCTACGCTGAAGCTTTCTTT	CSVEEGGIYAEAFF
-	TRBV2	TRBJ2-1	TRBD2	TGTGCCAGCAGTGAAACTAGCGGGTCCAGACAGTTCTTC	CASSETSGSRQFF
-	TRBV6-5	TRBJ1-1	-	TGTGCCAGCAGGGACAGAGGGGAAGCTTTCTTT	CASRDRGEAFF
-	TRBV19	TRBJ1-2	-	TGTGCCAGTAGTATAGGAGAAGGAACTGGCTACACCTTC	CASSIGEGTGYTF
-	TRBV11-2	TRBJ2-2	-	TGTGCCAGCAGCCTACTCGGGGATCGCGTCACCGGGGAGCTGTTTTTT	CASSLLGDRVTGELFF
-	TRBV7-8	TRBJ2-1	-	TGTGCCAGCAGTCCTGGTTTCGGGGCCCCCTACAATGAGCAGTTCTTC	CASSPGFGAPYNEQFF
-	TRBV28	TRBJ2-7	-	TGTGCCAGCAGTTTAGCTTTAAAGTACTCCTACGAGCAGTACTTC	CASSLALKYSYEQYF
-	TRBV30	TRBJ1-3	TRBD1	TGTGCCTGGAAAGGGGGCCTCTCTGGAAACACCATATATTTT	CAWKGGLSGNTIYF
-	TRBV3-1/TRBV3-2	TRBJ1-2	-	TGTGCCAGCAACTCCGGGTCCCCAAGGTATGGCTACACCTTC	CASNSGSPRYGYTF
-	TRBV10-3	TRBJ2-6	-	TGTGCCATCAGTGCACCGGGCCCCACTGGGGCCAACGTCCTGACTTTC	CAISAPGPTGANVLTF
once	TRBV5-1	TRBJ1-4	-	TGCGCCAGCAGCTTGGCAGGACAGTTTAATGAAAAACTGTTTTTT	CASSLAGQFNEKLFF
-	TRBV5-1	TRBJ2-3	-	TGCGCCAGCAGCCCGACAAGCACAGATACGCAGTATTTT	CASSPTSTDTQYF
few	TRBV9	TRBJ2-5	-	TGTGCCAGCAGCGTACGAGGGGTACAAGAGACCCAGTACTTC	CASSVRGVQETQYF
-	TRBV28	TRBJ1-5	TRBD1	TGTGCCACCCGCGAACCGTCGGGACAGGGTACAAGCAATCAGCCCCAGCATTTT	CATREPSGQGTSNQPQHF
-	TRBV28	TRBJ2-4	TRBD2	TGTGCCAGCAGTTCCCTCGGGGGGAGAGACATTCAGTACTTC	CASSSLGGRDIQYF
-	TRBV10-2	TRBJ1-6	-	TGCGCCAGCAGTGTTGGGGATTCACCCCTCCACTTT	CASSVGDSPLHF
-	TRBV27	TRBJ1-4	TRBD1	TGTGCCAGCAGTTCGGACAGGGAATTTAGTGAAAAACTGTTTTTT	CASSSDREFSEKLFF
-	TRBV5-6	TRBJ2-7	TRBD1	TGTGCCAGCAGCGCCTCTACCGGGACAGGGAACGAGCAGTACTTC	CASSASTGTGNEQYF
-	TRBV6-2/TRBV6-3	TRBJ1-2	TRBD1	TGTGCCAGCAGTTATACCGGACAGGGGTACGGCTACACCTTC	CASSYTGQGYGYTF
once	TRBV2	TRBJ1-5	-	TGTGCCAGCAGTGATTGGGGAACCGGAGACAATCAGCCCCAGCATTTT	CASSDWGTGDNQPQHF
-	TRBV4-1	TRBJ1-3	-	TGCGCCAGCAGCCAAGATACAGTTGGGGATGGTGGAAACACCATATATTTT	CASSQDTVGDGGNTIYF
-	TRBV4-1	TRBJ1-1	-	TGCGCCAGCAGCCGAATATGGGGGGGGACTGTGAACACTGAAGCTTTCTTT	CASSRIWGGTVNTEAFF
-	TRBV5-1	TRBJ2-3	-	TGCGCCAGCAGCTTGGTGCAGGTTACAGATACGCAGTATTTT	CASSLVQVTDTQYF
-	TRBV7-9	TRBJ2-1	TRBD1	TGTGCCAGCAGCAAACGTCGAAAGGGACAGGGGGCGGTTGTGACGGACAATGAGCAGTTCTTC	CASSKRRKGQGAVVTDNEQFF
-	TRBV5-4	TRBJ1-2	TRBD1	TGTGCCAGCACCTTGGACAGGGAAGGACATGGCTACACCTTC	CASTLDREGHGYTF